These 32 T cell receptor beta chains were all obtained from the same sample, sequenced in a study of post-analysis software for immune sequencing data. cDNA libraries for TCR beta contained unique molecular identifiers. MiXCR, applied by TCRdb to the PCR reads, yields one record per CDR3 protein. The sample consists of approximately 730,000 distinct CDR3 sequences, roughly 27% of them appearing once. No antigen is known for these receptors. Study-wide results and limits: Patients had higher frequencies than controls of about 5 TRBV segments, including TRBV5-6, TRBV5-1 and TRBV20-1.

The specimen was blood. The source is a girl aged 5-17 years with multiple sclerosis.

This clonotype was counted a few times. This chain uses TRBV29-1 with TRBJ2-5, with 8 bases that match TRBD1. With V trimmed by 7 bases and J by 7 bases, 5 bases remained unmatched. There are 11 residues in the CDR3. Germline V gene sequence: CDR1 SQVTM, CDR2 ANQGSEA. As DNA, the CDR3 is TGCAGCGGGGGACAGGACGGGACCCAGTACTTC. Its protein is CSGGQDGTQYF. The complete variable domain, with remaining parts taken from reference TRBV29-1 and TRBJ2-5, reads SAVISQKPSRDICQRGTSLTIQCQVDSQVTMMFWYRQQPGQSLTLIATANQGSEATYESGFVIDKFPISRPNLTFSTLTVSNMSPEDSSIYLCSGGQDGTQYFGPGTRLLVL.

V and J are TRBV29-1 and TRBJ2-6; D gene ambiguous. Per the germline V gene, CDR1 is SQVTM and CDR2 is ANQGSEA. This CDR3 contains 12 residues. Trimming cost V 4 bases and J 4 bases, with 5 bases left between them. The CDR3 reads CSVGTGANVLTF. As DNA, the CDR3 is TGCAGCGTTGGGACCGGGGCCAACGTCCTGACTTTC.

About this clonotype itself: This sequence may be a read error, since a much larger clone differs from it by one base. Here the CDR3 DNA reads TGTGCCAGCAGCCCGGGACTAGCGGGAGTCACAGATACGCAGTATTTT. Amino acids: CASSPGLAGVTDTQYF. This rearrangement joins TRBV3-1 to TRBJ2-3; 14 bases map to TRBD2. V shed 4 bases and J 2 bases; nucleotides not matched to a gene: 2. The CDR3 has 16 residues. The germline V gene has CDR1 LGHDT and CDR2 YNNKEL (reference sequence).

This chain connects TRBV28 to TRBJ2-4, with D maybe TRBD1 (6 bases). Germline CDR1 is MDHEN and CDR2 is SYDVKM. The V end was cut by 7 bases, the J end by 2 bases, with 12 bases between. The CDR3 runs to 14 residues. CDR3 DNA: TGTGCCAGCACCCTTGGACAGACCAAAAACATTCAGTACTTC. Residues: CASTLGQTKNIQYF.

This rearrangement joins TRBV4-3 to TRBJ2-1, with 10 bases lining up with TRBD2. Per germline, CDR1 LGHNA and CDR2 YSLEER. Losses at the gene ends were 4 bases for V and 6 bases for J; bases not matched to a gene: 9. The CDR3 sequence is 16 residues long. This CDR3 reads CASSRQTGTSANEQFF. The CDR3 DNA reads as TGCGCCAGCAGCCGACAAACAGGGACTAGCGCCAATGAGCAGTTCTTC.

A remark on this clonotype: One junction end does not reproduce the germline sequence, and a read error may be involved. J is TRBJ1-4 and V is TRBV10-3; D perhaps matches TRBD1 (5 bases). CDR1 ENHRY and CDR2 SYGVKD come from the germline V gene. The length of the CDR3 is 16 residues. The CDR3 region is CAISDPGLSTNEKRFF. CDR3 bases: TGTGCCATCAGTGACCCAGGGCTCTCAACTAATGAAAAACGGTTTTTT.

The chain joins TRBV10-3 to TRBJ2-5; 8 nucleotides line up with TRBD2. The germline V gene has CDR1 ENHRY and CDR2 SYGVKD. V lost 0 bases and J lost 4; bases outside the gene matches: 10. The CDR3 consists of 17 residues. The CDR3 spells CAISESDLAGKRETQYF. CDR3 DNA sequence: TGTGCCATCAGTGAGTCTGACCTAGCGGGTAAACGAGAGACCCAGTACTTC.

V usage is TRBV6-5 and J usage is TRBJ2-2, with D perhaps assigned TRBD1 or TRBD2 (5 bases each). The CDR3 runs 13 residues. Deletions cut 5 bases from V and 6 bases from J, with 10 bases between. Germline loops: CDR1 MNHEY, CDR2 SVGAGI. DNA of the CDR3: TGTGCCAGCAGTAGAGGGGTGGCCGGGGAGCTGTTTTTT. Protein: CASSRGVAGELFF.

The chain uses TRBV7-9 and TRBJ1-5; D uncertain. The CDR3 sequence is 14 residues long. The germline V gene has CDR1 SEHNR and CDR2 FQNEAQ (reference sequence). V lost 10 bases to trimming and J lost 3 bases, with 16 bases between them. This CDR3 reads CATRAGPSNQPQHF. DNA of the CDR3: TGTGCCACCCGGGCCGGGCCCTCCAATCAGCCCCAGCATTTT.

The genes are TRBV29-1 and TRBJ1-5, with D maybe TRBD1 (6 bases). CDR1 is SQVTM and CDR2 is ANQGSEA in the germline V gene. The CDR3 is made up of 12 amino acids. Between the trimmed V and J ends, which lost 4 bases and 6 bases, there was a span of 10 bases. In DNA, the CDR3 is TGCAGCGTTGGGGGGCAGGCTCAGCCCCAGCATTTT. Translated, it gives CSVGGQAQPQHF.

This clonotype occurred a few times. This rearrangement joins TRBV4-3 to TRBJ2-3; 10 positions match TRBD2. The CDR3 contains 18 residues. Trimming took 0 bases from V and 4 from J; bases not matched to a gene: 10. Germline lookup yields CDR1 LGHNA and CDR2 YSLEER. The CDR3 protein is CASSQDRAPSGSADTQYF. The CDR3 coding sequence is TGCGCCAGCAGCCAAGACCGCGCCCCTAGCGGGAGCGCAGATACGCAGTATTTT.

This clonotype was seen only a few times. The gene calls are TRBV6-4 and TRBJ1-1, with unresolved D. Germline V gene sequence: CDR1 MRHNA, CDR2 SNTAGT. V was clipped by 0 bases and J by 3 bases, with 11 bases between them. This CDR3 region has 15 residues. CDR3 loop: CASSDSKYEDTEAFF. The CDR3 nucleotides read TGTGCCAGCAGTGACTCGAAATATGAGGACACTGAAGCTTTCTTT.

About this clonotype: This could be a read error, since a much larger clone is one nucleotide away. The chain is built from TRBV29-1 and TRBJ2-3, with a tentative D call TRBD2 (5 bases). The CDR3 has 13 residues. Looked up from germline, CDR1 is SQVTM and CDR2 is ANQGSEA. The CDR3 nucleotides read TGCGGCGTTGAAGTCTCGGCCCGGGGTACGCAGTATTTT. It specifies CGVEVSARGTQYF.

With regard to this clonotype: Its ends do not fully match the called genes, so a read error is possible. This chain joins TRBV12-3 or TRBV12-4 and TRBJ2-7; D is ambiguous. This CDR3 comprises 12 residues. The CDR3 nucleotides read TGTGCCAGCGGCTTCCGGTCCTACAAGCAGTACTTC. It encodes CASGFRSYKQYF.

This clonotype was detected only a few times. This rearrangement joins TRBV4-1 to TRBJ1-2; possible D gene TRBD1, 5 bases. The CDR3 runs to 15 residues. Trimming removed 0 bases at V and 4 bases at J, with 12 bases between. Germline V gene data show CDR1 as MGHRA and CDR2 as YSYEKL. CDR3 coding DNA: TGCGCCAGCAGCCAAGAGGGCCAGGGCCTCTATGGCTACACCTTC. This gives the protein CASSQEGQGLYGYTF.

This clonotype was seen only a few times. The CDR3 nucleotides read TGTGCCAGTCATCCCCTAGGTACCAACGCAGATACGCAGTATTTT. It encodes CASHPLGTNADTQYF. The rearrangement links TRBV25-1 to TRBJ2-3; D remains unclear. The germline gives CDR1 MGHDK, CDR2 SYGVNS. The ends were cut back, 9 bases at V and 4 bases at J, with 20 bases in the middle. CDR3 length equals 15 residues.

The CDR3 DNA follows: TGTGCCAGCAGCACCACACGGACAAGAGCCAAAAACATTCAGTACTTC. Its translation is CASSTTRTRAKNIQYF. This chain joins TRBV7-2 and TRBJ2-4; a possible D gene is TRBD1 (5 bases). The CDR3 extends over 16 amino acids. V lost 5 bases and J 0 bases, leaving 14 bases between the germline ends. Germline lookup yields CDR1 SGHTA and CDR2 FQGNSA. Combining the CDR3 with reference TRBV7-2 and TRBJ2-4 gives the whole variable domain GAGVSQSPSNKVTEKGKDVELRCDPISGHTALYWYRQSLGQGLEFLIYFQGNSAPDKSGLPSDRFSAERTGGSVSTLTIQRTQQEDSAVYLCASSTTRTRAKNIQYFGAGTRLSVL.

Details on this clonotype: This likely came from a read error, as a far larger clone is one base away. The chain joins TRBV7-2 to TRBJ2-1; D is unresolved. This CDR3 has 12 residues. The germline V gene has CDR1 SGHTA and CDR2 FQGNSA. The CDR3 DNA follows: TGTGCCAGCGGCTTGACTGGCAATGAGCAGTTCTTC. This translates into CASGLTGNEQFF.

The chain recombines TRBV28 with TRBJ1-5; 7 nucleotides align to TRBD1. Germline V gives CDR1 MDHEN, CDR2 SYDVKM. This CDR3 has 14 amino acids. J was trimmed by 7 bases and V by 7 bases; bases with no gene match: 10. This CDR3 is CASILTGTNQPQHF. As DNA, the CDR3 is TGTGCCAGCATATTGACAGGGACCAACCAGCCCCAGCATTTT.

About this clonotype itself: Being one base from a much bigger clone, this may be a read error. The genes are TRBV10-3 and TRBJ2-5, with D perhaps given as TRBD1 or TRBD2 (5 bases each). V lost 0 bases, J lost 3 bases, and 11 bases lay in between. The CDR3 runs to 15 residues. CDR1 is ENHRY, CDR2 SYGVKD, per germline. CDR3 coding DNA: TGTGCCATCAGTGAGTCGGTGAGGGGTGAAGAGACCCAGTACTTC. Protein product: CAISESVRGEETQYF.

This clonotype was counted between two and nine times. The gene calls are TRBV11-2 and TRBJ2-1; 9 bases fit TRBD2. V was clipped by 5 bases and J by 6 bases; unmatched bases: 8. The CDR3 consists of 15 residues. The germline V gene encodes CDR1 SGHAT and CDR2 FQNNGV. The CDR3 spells CASSVSGSVSNEQFF. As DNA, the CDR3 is TGTGCCAGCAGCGTTAGCGGGAGTGTAAGCAATGAGCAGTTCTTC.

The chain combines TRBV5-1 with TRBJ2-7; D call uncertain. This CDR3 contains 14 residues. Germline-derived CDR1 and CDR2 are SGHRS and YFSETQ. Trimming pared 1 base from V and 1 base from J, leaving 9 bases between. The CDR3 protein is CASSLMKGSYEQYF. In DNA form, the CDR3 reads TGCGCCAGCAGCTTGATGAAAGGGTCCTACGAGCAGTACTTC.

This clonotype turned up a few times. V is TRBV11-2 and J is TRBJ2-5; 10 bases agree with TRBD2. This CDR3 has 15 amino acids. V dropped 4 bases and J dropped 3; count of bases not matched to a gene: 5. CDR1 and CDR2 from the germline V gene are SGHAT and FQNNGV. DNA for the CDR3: TGTGCCAGCAGCTCCCTTGGACTAGCGGAAGAGACCCAGTACTTC. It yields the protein CASSSLGLAEETQYF.

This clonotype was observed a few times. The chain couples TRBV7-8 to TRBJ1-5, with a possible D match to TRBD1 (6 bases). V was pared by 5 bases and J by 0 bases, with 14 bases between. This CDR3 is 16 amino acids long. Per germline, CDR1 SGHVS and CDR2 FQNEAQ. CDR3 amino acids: CASSLRDINSNQPQHF. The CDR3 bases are TGTGCCAGCAGCCTCCGGGACATCAATAGCAATCAGCCCCAGCATTTT.

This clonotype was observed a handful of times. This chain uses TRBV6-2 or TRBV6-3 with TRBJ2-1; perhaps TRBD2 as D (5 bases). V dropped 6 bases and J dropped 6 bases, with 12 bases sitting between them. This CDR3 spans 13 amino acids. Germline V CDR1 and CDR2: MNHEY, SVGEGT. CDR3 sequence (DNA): TGTGCCAGCAGCCAACGGGGAATCAATGAGCAGTTCTTC. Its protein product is CASSQRGINEQFF.

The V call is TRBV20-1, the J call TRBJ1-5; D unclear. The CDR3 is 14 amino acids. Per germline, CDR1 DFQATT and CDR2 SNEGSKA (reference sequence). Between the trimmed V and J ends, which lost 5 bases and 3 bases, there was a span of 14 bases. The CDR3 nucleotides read TGCAGTGCTCGCCCGCAACCGCTCAATCAGCCCCAGCATTTT. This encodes CSARPQPLNQPQHF.

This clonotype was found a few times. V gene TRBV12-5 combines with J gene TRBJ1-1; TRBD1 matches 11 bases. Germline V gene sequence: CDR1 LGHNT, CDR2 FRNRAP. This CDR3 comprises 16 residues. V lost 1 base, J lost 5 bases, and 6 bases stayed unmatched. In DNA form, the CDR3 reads TGTGCTAGTGGTTTGGCTACCGGGACAGGGGGGACTGAAGCTTTCTTT. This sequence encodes CASGLATGTGGTEAFF.

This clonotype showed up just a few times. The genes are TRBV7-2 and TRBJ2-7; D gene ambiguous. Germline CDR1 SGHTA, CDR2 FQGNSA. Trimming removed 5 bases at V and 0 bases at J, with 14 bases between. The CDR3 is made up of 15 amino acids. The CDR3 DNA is TGTGCCAGCAGCCGAATGGGTACGACCTCCTACGAGCAGTACTTC. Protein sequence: CASSRMGTTSYEQYF.

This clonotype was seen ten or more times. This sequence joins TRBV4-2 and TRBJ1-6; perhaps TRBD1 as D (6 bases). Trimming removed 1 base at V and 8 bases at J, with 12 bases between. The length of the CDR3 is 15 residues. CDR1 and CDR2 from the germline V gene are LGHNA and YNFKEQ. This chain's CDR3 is CASSQVWDIDSPLHF. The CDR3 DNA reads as TGTGCCAGCAGCCAAGTGTGGGACATCGATTCACCCCTCCACTTT.

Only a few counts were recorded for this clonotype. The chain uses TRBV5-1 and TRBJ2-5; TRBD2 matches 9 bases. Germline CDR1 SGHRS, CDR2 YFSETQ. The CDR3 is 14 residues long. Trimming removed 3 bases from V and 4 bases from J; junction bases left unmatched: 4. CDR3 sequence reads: CASSSDSGGETQYF. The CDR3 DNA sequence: TGCGCCAGCAGCTCCGATAGCGGGGGAGAGACCCAGTACTTC.

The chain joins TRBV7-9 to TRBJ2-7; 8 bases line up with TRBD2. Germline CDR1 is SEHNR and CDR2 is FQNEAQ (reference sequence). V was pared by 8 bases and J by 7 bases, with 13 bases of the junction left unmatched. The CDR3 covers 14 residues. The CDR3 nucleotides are TGTGCCAGCTCGGGGGGGAGCGGGAGATCTGAGCAGTACTTC. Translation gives CASSGGSGRSEQYF.

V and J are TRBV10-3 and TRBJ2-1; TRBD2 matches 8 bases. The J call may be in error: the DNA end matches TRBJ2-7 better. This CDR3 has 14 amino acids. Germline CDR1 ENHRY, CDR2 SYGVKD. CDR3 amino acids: CAIRERESYNEQYF. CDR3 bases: TGTGCCATCAGAGAGCGGGAGTCCTACAATGAGCAGTACTTC.